A single sample gave rise to the 12 T cell receptor beta chains below, sequenced in a study of blood T cells in healthy people across ages. Alongside a J-beta primer mix, a sample-barcoded 5' primer served in a second PCR lasting about 7 to 11 cycles. TCRdb recomputed calls from the 5' RACE reads with MiXCR, one row per CDR3 protein. Of about 730,000 distinct CDR3 sequences in the sample, approximately 43% are singletons; the top ten hold 20% to 25%. Sequencing input: blood. These receptors were obtained from a woman aged 55 to 70 in good health.

This chain connects TRBV5-1 to TRBJ2-6; 8 bases are shared with TRBD1. V lost 4 bases to trimming and J lost 0 bases; unmatched junction nucleotides: 21. CDR3 length: 22 residues. Looked up from germline, CDR1 is SGHRS and CDR2 is YFSETQ. The CDR3, as DNA: TGCGCCAGCAGCATGGACAGGGTAGGGCCATCTGGAGTCCCCTCTGGGGCCAACGTCCTGACTTTC. Protein product: CASSMDRVGPSGVPSGANVLTF.

The chain is built from TRBV9 and TRBJ2-3, with 7 bases matching TRBD2. Germline-derived CDR1 and CDR2 are SGDLS and YYNGEE. The CDR3 spans 17 residues. V shed 2 bases and J 0 bases; nucleotides not matched to a gene: 9. This CDR3 reads CASSVGSGDSSTDTQYF. The CDR3 DNA reads TGTGCCAGCAGCGTGGGAAGCGGGGATTCTAGCACAGATACGCAGTATTTT.

This chain joins TRBV10-1 and TRBJ2-3, with TRBD1 matching over 9 bases. V dropped 2 bases and J dropped 5; count of bases not matched to a gene: 2. The CDR3 has 14 residues. The germline CDR1 and CDR2 sequences are WNHNN and SYGVQD (reference sequence). CDR3 loop: CASSEGQGIDTQYF. CDR3 DNA sequence: TGCGCCAGCAGTGAGGGACAGGGGATAGATACGCAGTATTTT.

This clonotype was detected a few times. The genes are TRBV29-1 and TRBJ2-4; TRBD2 matches at 7 bases. The J call is in doubt because the DNA end fits TRBJ2-5 better. This CDR3 has 13 amino acids. Per germline, CDR1 SQVTM and CDR2 ANQGSEA. The CDR3 loop reads CSGSTSAQETQYF. CDR3 coding DNA: TGCAGCGGATCTACTAGCGCGCAAGAGACCCAGTACTTC.

V and J are TRBV4-3 and TRBJ2-3; 7 bases are shared with TRBD2. V lost 0 bases, J lost 2 bases, and 11 bases stayed unmatched. Germline V CDR1 and CDR2: LGHNA, YSLEER. CDR3 size: 18 residues. The CDR3 region is CASSQDLTAAGVTDTQYF. The DNA for the CDR3 is TGCGCCAGCAGCCAAGATTTGACGGCGGCGGGGGTCACAGATACGCAGTATTTT.

This chain connects TRBV10-3 to TRBJ1-5; D is undetermined. This CDR3 region has 13 residues. Between the trimmed V and J ends, which lost 6 bases and 4 bases, there was a span of 10 bases. CDR1 ENHRY and CDR2 SYGVKD come from the germline V gene. The CDR3 spells CAISLRENQPQHF. The DNA of the CDR3 is TGTGCCATCAGCCTAAGGGAGAATCAGCCCCAGCATTTT.

The chain carries TRBV2 and TRBJ2-5; 8 nucleotides line up with TRBD1. With V trimmed by 8 bases and J by 2 bases, 4 bases remained unmatched. This CDR3 is built from 13 residues. Germline values: CDR1 SNHLY, CDR2 FYNNEI. The DNA of the CDR3 is TGTGCCAGCGGGGACAGGAAACAAGAGACCCAGTACTTC. As protein: CASGDRKQETQYF.

This clonotype was seen once. The chain couples TRBV7-8 to TRBJ2-3; 7 bases map to TRBD1. The CDR3 extends over 17 amino acids. After removal of 5 bases from V and 6 bases from J, the junction contained 17 bases not matched to a gene. Germline loops: CDR1 SGHVS, CDR2 FQNEAQ. The CDR3 DNA follows: TGTGCCAGCAGCCCCCGTTTGGACAGGAAAATATTGGATACGCAGTATTTT. Translation gives CASSPRLDRKILDTQYF.

The V call is TRBV9, the J call TRBJ2-3; 7 nucleotides match TRBD1. Germline CDR1 and CDR2: SGDLS and YYNGEE. Losses at the gene ends were 0 bases for V and 7 bases for J; bases not matched to a gene: 8. The CDR3 spans 15 residues. The CDR3 nucleotides read TGTGCCAGCAGCGTAGTTGAGGGGGCACCGTATACGCAGTATTTT. It is translated as CASSVVEGAPYTQYF.

The chain couples TRBV27 to TRBJ1-3, with D uncertain. Trimming took 7 bases from V and 4 from J, leaving 11 bases between them. The germline CDR1 and CDR2 sequences are MNHEY and SMNVEV (reference sequence). The CDR3 has 13 residues. This CDR3 is CASKSSGGNTIYF. CDR3 bases: TGTGCCAGCAAGTCCAGTGGAGGAAACACCATATATTTT.

The chain carries TRBV18 and TRBJ2-1; 9 nucleotides match TRBD2. The J segment lost 7 bases and the V segment lost 11 bases, leaving 12 bases of the junction unmatched. The CDR3 has 14 residues. CDR1 is KGHSH and CDR2 is LQKENI in the germline V gene. This CDR3 reads CADTILTSGNEQFF. The CDR3 DNA follows: TGTGCCGACACTATACTAACTAGCGGGAATGAGCAGTTCTTC.

This chain joins TRBV13 and TRBJ2-7; D call uncertain. V gave up 5 bases and J gave up 0 bases, with 11 bases separating them. The CDR3 has 14 residues. The V gene's germline CDR1 is PRHDT and CDR2 FYEKMQ (reference sequence). CDR3 loop: CASSVVRSSYEQYF. CDR3 DNA sequence: TGTGCCAGCAGCGTAGTAAGGAGCTCCTACGAGCAGTACTTC.